Detailed here is one TCR beta chain. Its antigen is still unknown. The sample belongs to a study of T cell responses to AZD1222 COVID-19 vaccine. Study-level results: Spike-specific TCR breadth and depth grew following two AZD1222 doses. Clonal diversity may have been underestimated, and the donors were mostly white British, with more females than males.

Sequencing was performed with immunoSEQ multiplex PCR; in TCRdb, only in-frame clones are kept and a portion is missing. The table includes approximately 120,000 clones, roughly 87% detected once. V lost 0 bases and J 8 bases, leaving 13 bases between the germline ends. The CDR3 runs 15 residues. From germline, CDR1 is LGHNA and CDR2 YSLEER. This TCR came from an adult in good health. The sample consisted of peripheral blood, taken on day 0 of AZD1222 vaccination. The chain uses TRBV4-3 and TRBJ1-4; possibly TRBD1 for D (6 bases). For the CDR3, the DNA is TGCGCCAGCAGCCAAGATGCGGCAGGGGTCGAAAAACTGTTTTTT. Protein: CASSQDAAGVEKLFF.